Shown below are 5 T cell receptor beta chains from a single sample sequenced in a study of PD-L1 blockade in urothelial cancer. The method was immunoSEQ multiplex PCR; TCRdb's version includes in-frame clones alone and lacks a portion of them. Among roughly 90,000 clones listed, 85% to 95% were seen once. The sequenced sample was PBMCs, obtained around atezolizumab (anti-PD-L1) treatment. The receptors here all came from a man aged 60-69 years with urothelial cancer.

The rearrangement uses TRBV19 and TRBJ1-5; a weak D match, TRBD1 (5 bases). The CDR3 is made up of 14 amino acids. Per germline, CDR1 LNHDA and CDR2 SQIVND (reference sequence). Trimming removed 5 bases at V and 2 bases at J, with 10 bases between. The CDR3 DNA follows: TGTGCCAGTAGTGGGACGGGGGGCAATCAGCCCCAGCATTTT. This translates into CASSGTGGNQPQHF.

CDR3 residues: CASSDPVTTQYF. The CDR3 DNA follows: TGTGCCAGCAGTGATCCAGTTACTACGCAGTATTTT. The chain is built from TRBV25-1 and TRBJ2-3; the D is unclear. The V end lost 3 bases, the J end lost 8 bases, and 9 bases lay between the germline ends. CDR3 length: 12 residues. Per the germline V gene, CDR1 is MGHDK and CDR2 is SYGVNS.

The chain combines TRBV29-1 with TRBJ2-5; 10 bases line up with TRBD1. CDR1 and CDR2 (germline): SQVTM, ANQGSEA. The trim removed 6 bases at V and 3 bases at J, leaving 4 bases unmatched. This CDR3 has 13 amino acids. CDR3 protein: CSVLGTGEETQYF. DNA of the CDR3: TGCAGCGTCCTGGGGACAGGGGAAGAGACCCAGTACTTC.

The chain carries TRBV5-1 and TRBJ1-2; 7 bases match TRBD1. CDR1 is SGHRS and CDR2 is YFSETQ in the germline V gene. After removal of 8 bases from V and 5 bases from J, the junction contained 9 bases not matched to a gene. CDR3 length equals 13 residues. CDR3 region: CASSRDRTYGYTF. The CDR3 bases are TGCGCCAGTTCCCGGGACAGAACTTATGGCTACACCTTC.

The chain employs TRBV20-1 and TRBJ2-7, with D unclear. The CDR3 consists of 11 residues. CDR1 and CDR2 (germline): DFQATT, SNEGSKA (reference sequence). The CDR3 sequence is CSGNRLYEQYF. The CDR3 DNA reads TGCAGCGGCAATCGACTTTACGAGCAGTACTTC.